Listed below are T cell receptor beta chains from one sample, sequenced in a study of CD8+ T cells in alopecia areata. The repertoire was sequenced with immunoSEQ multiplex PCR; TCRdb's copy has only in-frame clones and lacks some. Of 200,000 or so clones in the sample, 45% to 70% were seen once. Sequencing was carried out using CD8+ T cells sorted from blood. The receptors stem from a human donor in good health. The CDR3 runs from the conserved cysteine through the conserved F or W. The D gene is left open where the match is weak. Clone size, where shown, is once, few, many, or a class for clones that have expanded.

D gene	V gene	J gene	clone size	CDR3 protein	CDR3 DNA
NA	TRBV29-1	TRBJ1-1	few	CSVRGVGTEAFF	TGCAGCGTTAGGGGGGTCGGCACTGAAGCTTTCTTT
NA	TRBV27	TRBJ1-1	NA	CASSYRAATEAFF	TGTGCCAGCAGTTATAGGGCGGCCACTGAAGCTTTCTTT
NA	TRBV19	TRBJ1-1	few	CASSMGTGAEAFF	TGTGCCAGTAGTATGGGGACTGGGGCTGAAGCTTTCTTT
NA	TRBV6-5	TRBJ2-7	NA	CASSYGRGYEQYF	TGTGCCAGCAGCTACGGCAGGGGCTACGAGCAGTACTTC
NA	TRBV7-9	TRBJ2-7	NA	CASSSTGLRYEQYF	TGTGCCAGCAGCTCCACAGGGTTACGGTACGAGCAGTACTTC
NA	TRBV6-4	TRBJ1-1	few	CASSDGENTEAFF	TGTGCCAGCAGTGACGGGGAGAACACTGAAGCTTTCTTT
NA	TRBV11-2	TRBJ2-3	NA	CASSLDRGHYSTDTQYF	TGTGCCAGCAGCTTAGACCGGGGACATTATAGCACAGATACGCAGTATTTT
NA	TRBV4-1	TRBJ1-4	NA	CASSQVPNEKLFF	TGCGCCAGCAGCCAAGTGCCGAATGAAAAACTGTTTTTT
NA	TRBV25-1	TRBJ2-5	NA	CASSEWTAQETQYF	TGTGCCAGCAGTGAGTGGACAGCCCAAGAGACCCAGTACTTC
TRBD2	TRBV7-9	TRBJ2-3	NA	CASSLTSGDTDTQYF	TGTGCCAGCAGCTTAACTAGCGGGGACACAGATACGCAGTATTTT
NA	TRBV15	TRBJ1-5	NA	CATSRVGEEVWQPQHF	TGTGCCACCAGCAGAGTGGGTGAGGAGGTTTGGCAGCCCCAGCATTTT
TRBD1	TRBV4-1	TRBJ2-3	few	CASRGTGGVTQYF	TGCGCCAGCCGCGGGACAGGGGGAGTTACGCAGTATTTT
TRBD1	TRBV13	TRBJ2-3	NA	CASSPKTGGADTQYF	TGTGCCAGCAGCCCGAAGACAGGGGGTGCAGATACGCAGTATTTT
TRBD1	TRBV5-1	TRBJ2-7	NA	CASSGTGDEQYF	TGCGCCAGCAGCGGGACAGGTGACGAGCAGTACTTC
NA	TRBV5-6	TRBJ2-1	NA	CASSPTDPGASYNEQFF	TGTGCCAGCAGCCCGACGGATCCGGGGGCGTCCTACAATGAGCAGTTCTTC
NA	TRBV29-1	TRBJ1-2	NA	CSVDTPGRDYGYTF	TGCAGCGTCGATACCCCGGGCAGGGACTATGGCTACACCTTC
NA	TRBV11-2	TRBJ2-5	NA	CASSLGTSRTEETQYF	TGTGCCAGCAGCCTAGGAACCAGCCGGACCGAAGAGACCCAGTACTTC
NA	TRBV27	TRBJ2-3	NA	CASSLSIASQDTQYF	TGTGCCAGCAGTTTGTCCATAGCATCACAAGATACGCAGTATTTT